This T cell receptor beta chain appears in the sequencing data of a study of CD8+ T cells in alopecia areata. V lost 2 bases to trimming and J lost 9 bases, with 10 bases between them. The V gene's germline CDR1 is SGHNT and CDR2 YYREEE (reference sequence). There are 12 residues in the CDR3. As to this clone: The target antigen is unknown.

Once RNA had been extracted, it was reverse transcribed into cDNA to act as the sequencing template. Some clones are missing from TCRdb's copy, which holds only in-frame ones; the method was immunoSEQ multiplex PCR. The sample shows 120,000 or so clones, around 60% of them seen only once. The researchers isolated CD4+ and CD8+ T cells from PBMCs by sorting. General observations from the study: Scalp sample data also include resident alphabeta T cells from normal skin. Researchers report lesional scalp, most notably alopecia totalis/universalis, outstripped normal scalp in clonality.

The J gene is TRBJ2-3, the V gene TRBV5-4; D tentatively reads TRBD1 or TRBD2 (5 bases each). This TCR was recovered from a human donor with alopecia areata. Sample: CD4+ T cells sorted from blood, taken at week 0. CDR3 protein: CASSLMGVTQYF. DNA for the CDR3: TGTGCCAGCAGCTTAATGGGGGTGACGCAGTATTTT. The entire variable domain, with the rest obtained from reference TRBV5-4 and TRBJ2-3, is as follows: ETGVTQSPTHLIKTRGQQVTLRCSSQSGHNTVSWYQQALGQGPQFIFQYYREEENGRGNFPPRFSGLQFPNYSSELNVNALELDDSALYLCASSLMGVTQYFGPGTRLTVL.